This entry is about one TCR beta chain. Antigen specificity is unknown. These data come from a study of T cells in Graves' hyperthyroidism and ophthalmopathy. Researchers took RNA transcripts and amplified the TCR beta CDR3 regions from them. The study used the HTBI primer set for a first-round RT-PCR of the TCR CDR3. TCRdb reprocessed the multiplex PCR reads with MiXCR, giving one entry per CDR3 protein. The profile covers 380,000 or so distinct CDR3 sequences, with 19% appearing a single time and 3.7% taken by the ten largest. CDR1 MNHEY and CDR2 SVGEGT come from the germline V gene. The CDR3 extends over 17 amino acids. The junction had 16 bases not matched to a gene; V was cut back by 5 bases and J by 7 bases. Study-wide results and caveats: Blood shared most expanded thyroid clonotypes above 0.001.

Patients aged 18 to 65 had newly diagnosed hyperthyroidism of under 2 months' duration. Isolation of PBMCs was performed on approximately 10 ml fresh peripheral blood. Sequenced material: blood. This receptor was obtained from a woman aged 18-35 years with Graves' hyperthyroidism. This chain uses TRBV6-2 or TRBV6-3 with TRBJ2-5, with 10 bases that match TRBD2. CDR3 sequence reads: CASSPDLGLAQTGTQYF. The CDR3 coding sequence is TGTGCCAGCAGTCCAGACCTGGGACTAGCGCAGACAGGGACCCAGTACTTC.